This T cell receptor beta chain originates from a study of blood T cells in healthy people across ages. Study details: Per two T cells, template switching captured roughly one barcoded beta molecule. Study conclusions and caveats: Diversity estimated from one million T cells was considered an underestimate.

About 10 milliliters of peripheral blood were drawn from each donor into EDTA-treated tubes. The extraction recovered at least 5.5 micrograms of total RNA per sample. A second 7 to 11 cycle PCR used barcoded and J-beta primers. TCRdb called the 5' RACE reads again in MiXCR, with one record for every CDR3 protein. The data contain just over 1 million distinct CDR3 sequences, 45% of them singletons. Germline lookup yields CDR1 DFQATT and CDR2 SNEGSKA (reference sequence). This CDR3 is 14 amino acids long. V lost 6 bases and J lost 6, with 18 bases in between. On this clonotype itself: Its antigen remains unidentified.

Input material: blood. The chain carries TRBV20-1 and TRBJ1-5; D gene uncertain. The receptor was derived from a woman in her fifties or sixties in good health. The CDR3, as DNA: TGCAGTGCCCGGACCAACTTGGGGTCTCAGCCCCAGCATTTT. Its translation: CSARTNLGSQPQHF.